The clone carrying this TCR beta chain was detected only a few times. Its antigen is not identified. These data are taken from a study of CD8 T cells in ankylosing spondylitis. Study results and caveats: Ankylosing spondylitis blood appeared to carry a characteristic TCR beta motif of 7 or 8 highly homologous variants.

CDR1 DFQATT and CDR2 SNEGSKA come from the germline V gene (reference sequence). Trimming took 2 bases from V and 4 from J; bases not matched to a gene: 7. This CDR3 is built from 15 residues. TCRdb ran MiXCR on the 5' RACE reads and lists one entry per CDR3 protein. The sample includes about 480,000 distinct CDR3 sequences, over 15% of them seen just once. The clonotype was recovered from a male donor with ankylosing spondylitis. J is TRBJ1-2 and V is TRBV20-1, with 10 bases lining up with TRBD1. What was sequenced was blood, either unsorted or a sorted T cell fraction (not recorded which). The CDR3 is CSARKPTGGGYGYTF. The CDR3 DNA sequence: TGCAGTGCTAGAAAACCGACAGGGGGCGGCTATGGCTACACCTTC.